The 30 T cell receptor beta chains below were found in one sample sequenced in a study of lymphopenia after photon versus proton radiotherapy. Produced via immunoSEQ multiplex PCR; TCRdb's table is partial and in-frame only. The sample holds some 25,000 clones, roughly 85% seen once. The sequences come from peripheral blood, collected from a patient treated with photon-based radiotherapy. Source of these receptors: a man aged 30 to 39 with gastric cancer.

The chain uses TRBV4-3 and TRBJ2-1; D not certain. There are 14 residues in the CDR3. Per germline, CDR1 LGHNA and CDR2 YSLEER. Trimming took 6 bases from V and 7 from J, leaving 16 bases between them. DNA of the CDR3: TGCGCCAGCAGTCCCCAGGTCTGGGGAAATGAGCAGTTCTTC. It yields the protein CASSPQVWGNEQFF.

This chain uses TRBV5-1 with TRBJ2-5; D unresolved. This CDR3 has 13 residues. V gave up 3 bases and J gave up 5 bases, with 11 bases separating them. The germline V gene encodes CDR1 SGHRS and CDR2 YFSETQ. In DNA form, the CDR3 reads TGCGCCAGCAGCTATTATTTTGGGGAGACCCAGTACTTC. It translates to CASSYYFGETQYF.

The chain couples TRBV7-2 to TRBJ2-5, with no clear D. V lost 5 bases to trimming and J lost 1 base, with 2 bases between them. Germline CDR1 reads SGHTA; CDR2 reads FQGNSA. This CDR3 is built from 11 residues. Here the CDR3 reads CASSIQETQYF. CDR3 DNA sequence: TGTGCCAGCAGCATCCAAGAGACCCAGTACTTC.

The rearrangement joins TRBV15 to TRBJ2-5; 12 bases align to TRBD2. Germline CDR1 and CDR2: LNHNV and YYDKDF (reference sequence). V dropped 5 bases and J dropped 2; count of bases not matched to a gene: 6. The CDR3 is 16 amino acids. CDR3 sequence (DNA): TGTGCCACCAGCTCAGGACTAGCGGGGACACAAGAGACCCAGTACTTC. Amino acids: CATSSGLAGTQETQYF.

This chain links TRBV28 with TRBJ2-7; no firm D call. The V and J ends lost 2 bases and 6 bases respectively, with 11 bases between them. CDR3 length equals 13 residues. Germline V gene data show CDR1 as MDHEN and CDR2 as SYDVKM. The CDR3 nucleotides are TGTGCCAGCAGTTTACTGGAAAATCGCGAGCAGTACTTC. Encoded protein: CASSLLENREQYF.

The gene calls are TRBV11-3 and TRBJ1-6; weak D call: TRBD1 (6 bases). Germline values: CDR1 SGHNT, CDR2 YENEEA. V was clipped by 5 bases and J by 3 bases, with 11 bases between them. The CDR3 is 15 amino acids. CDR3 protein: CASSAGQNYNSPLHF. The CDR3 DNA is TGTGCCAGCAGCGCAGGACAGAACTATAATTCACCCCTCCACTTT.

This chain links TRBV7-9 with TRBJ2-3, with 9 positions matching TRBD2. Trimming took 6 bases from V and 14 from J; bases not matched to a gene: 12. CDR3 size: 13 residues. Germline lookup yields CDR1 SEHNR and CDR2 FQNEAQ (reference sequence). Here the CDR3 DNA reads TGTGCCAGCAGTATAGGACTAGCGAACAAGCTGTATTTT. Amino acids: CASSIGLANKLYF.

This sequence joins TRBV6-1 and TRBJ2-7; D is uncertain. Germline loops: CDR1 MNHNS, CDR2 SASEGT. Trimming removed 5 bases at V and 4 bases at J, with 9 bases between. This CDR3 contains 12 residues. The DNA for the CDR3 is TGTGCCAGCAGTCCATATGGGTACGAGCAGTACTTC. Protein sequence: CASSPYGYEQYF.

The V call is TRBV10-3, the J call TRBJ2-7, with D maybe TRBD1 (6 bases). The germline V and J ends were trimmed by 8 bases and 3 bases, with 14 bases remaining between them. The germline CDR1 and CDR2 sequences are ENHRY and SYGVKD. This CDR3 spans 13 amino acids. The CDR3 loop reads CAIGLAQGYEQYF. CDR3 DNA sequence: TGTGCCATCGGATTGGCACAGGGCTACGAGCAGTACTTC.

The CDR3 here is CASRLENTEAFF. The CDR3 bases are TGTGCCAGCCGCCTCGAGAACACTGAAGCTTTCTTT. The chain joins TRBV25-1 to TRBJ1-1; D is unresolved. The germline V and J ends were trimmed by 8 bases and 1 base, with 8 bases remaining between them. CDR3 length: 12 amino acids. Germline V gene data show CDR1 as MGHDK and CDR2 as SYGVNS.

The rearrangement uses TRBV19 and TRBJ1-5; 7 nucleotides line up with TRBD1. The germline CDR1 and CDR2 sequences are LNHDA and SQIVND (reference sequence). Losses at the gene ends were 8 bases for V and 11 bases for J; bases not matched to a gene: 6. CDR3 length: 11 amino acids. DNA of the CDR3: TGTGCCAGTCGACAGGGCACGTCCCAGCATTTT. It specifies CASRQGTSQHF.

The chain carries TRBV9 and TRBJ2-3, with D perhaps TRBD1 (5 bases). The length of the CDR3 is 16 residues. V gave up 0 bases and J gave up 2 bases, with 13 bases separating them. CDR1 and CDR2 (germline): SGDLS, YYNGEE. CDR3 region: CASSVVVGAHTDTQYF. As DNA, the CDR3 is TGTGCCAGCAGCGTAGTTGTAGGGGCCCACACAGATACGCAGTATTTT.

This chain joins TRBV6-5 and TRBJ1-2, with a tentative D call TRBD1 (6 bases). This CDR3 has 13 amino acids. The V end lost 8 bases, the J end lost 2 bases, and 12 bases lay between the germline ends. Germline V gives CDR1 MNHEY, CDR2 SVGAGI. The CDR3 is CASGGPANYGYTF. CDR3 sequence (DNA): TGTGCCAGCGGGGGGCCCGCAAACTATGGCTACACCTTC.

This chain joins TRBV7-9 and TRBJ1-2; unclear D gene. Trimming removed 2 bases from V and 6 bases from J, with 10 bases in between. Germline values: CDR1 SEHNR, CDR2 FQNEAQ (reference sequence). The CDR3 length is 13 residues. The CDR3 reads CASSLYGSDGYTF. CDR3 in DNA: TGTGCCAGCAGCTTATACGGGTCTGATGGCTACACCTTC.

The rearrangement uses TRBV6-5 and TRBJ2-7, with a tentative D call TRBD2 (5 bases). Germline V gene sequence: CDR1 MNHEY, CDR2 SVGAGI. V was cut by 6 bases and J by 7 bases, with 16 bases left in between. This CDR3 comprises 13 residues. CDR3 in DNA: TGTGCCAGCAGCCCACTAGATGCTAGGGAGCAGTACTTC. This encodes CASSPLDAREQYF.

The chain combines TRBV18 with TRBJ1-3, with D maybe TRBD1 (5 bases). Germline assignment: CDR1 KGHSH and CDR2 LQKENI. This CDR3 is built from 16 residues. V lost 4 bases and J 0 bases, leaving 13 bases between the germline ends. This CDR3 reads CASSLSPTDSGNTIYF. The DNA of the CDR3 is TGTGCCAGCTCACTTAGTCCGACAGACTCTGGAAACACCATATATTTT.

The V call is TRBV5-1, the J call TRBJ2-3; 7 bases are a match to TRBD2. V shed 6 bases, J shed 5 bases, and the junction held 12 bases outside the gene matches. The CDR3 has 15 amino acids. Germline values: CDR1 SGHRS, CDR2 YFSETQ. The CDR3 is CASTSAPSSGDTQYF. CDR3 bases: TGCGCCAGCACCTCTGCTCCCTCTAGCGGAGATACGCAGTATTTT.

Written as DNA, the CDR3 is TGTGCCAGCATTGGGCAGGACGAGCAGTACTTC. Its protein product is CASIGQDEQYF. The chain combines TRBV6-5 with TRBJ2-7; no clear D. CDR3 length equals 11 residues. Trimming took 7 bases from V and 5 from J, leaving 9 bases between them. Germline values: CDR1 MNHEY, CDR2 SVGAGI.

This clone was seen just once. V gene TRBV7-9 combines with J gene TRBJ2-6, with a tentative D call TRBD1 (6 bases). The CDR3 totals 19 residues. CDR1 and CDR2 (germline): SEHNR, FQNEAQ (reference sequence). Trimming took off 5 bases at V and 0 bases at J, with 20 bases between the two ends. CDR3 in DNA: TGTGCCAGCAGCCATCTAAGGGGGACGACCTTCTCTGGGGCCAACGTCCTGACTTTC. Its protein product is CASSHLRGTTFSGANVLTF.

Written as DNA, the CDR3 is TGTGCCACCAGACAGGGAAACCAAGAGACCCAGTACTTC. Translating gives CATRQGNQETQYF. V gene TRBV19 combines with J gene TRBJ2-5; 7 bases are a match to TRBD1. CDR1 and CDR2 (germline): LNHDA, SQIVND (reference sequence). Germline trimming cut 10 bases from V and 0 bases from J; bases unmatched to any gene: 5. The CDR3 loop spans 13 amino acids.

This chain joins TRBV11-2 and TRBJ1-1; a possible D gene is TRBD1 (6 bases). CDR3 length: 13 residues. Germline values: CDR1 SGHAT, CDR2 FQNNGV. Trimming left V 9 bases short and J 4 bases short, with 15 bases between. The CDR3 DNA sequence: TGTGCCAGTCTCCTGACCAGGGGCACTGAAGCTTTCTTT. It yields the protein CASLLTRGTEAFF.

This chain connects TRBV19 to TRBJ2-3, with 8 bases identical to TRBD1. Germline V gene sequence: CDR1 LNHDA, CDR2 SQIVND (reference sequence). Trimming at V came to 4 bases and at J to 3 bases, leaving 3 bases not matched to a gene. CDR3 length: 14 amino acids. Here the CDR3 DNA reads TGTGCCAGTAGTAGCGGACAGGGAACAGATACGCAGTATTTT. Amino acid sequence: CASSSGQGTDTQYF. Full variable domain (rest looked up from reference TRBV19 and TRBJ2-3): DGGITQSPKYLFRKEGQNVTLSCEQNLNHDAMYWYRQDPGQGLRLIYYSQIVNDFQKGDIAEGYSVSREKKESFPLTVTSAQKNPTAFYLCASSSGQGTDTQYFGPGTRLTVL.

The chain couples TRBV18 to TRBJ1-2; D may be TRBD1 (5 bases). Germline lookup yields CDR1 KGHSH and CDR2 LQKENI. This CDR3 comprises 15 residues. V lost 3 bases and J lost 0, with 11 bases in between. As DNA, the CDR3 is TGTGCCAGCTCACCTGACAGCGCATCTAACTATGGCTACACCTTC. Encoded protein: CASSPDSASNYGYTF.

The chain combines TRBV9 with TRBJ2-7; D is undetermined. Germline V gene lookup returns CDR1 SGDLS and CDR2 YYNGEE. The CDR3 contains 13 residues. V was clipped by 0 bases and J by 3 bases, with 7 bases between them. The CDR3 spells CASSVDDRYEQYF. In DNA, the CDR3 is TGTGCCAGCAGCGTAGATGACCGCTACGAGCAGTACTTC.

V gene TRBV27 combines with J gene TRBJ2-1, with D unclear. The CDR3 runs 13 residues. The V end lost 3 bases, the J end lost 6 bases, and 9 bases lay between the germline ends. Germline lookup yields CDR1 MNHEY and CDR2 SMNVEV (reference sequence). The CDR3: CASSFEATNEQFF. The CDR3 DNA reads TGTGCCAGCAGTTTCGAGGCTACCAATGAGCAGTTCTTC.

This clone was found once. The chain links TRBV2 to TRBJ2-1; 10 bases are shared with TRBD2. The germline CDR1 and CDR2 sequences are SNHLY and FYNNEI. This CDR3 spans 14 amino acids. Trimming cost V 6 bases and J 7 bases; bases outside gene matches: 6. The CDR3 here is CASSKAGGINEQFF. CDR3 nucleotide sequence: TGTGCCAGCAGCAAAGCGGGGGGGATAAATGAGCAGTTCTTC. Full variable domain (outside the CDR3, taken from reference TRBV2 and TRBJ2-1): EPEVTQTPSHQVTQMGQEVILRCVPISNHLYFYWYRQILGQKVEFLVSFYNNEISEKSEIFDDQFSVERPDGSNFTLKIRSTKLEDSAMYFCASSKAGGINEQFFGPGTRLTVL.

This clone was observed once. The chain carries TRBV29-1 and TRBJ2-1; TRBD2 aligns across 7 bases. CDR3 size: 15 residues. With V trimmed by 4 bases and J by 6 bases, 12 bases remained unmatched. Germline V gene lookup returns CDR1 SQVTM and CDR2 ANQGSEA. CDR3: CSVGLLAGVFNEQFF. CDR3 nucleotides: TGCAGCGTTGGTCTACTCGCGGGGGTGTTCAATGAGCAGTTCTTC.

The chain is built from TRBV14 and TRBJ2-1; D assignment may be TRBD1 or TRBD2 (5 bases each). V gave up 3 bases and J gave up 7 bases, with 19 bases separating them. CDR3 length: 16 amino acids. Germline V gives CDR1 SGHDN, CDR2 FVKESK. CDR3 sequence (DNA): TGTGCCAGCAGCCAGTACTTGGGGGTCGTGTTGAATGAGCAGTTCTTC. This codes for CASSQYLGVVLNEQFF.

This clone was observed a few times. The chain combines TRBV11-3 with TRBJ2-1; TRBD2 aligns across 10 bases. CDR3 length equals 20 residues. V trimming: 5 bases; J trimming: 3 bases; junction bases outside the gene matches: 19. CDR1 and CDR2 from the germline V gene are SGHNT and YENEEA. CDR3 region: CASSPTMVLAGARNYNEQFF. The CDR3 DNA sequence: TGTGCCAGCAGCCCAACCATGGTCCTAGCGGGGGCCAGAAACTACAATGAGCAGTTCTTC. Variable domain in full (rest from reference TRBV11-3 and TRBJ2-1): EAGVVQSPRYKIIEKKQPVAFWCNPISGHNTLYWYLQNLGQGPELLIRYENEEAVDDSQLPKDRFSAERLKGVDSTLKIQPAELGDSAVYLCASSPTMVLAGARNYNEQFFGPGTRLTVL.

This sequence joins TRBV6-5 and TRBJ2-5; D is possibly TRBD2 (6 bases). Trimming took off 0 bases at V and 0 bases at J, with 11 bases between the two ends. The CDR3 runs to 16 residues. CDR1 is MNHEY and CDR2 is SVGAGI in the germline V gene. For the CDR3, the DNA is TGTGCCAGCAGTTACTCGATCCGGGAGAACCAAGAGACCCAGTACTTC. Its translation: CASSYSIRENQETQYF.